A single TCR beta chain is shown here with its context. CDR3 size: 13 residues. The germline CDR1 and CDR2 sequences are MDHEN and SYDVKM. J lost 5 bases, V lost 8 bases, and 6 bases had no gene match. Produced via immunoSEQ multiplex PCR; TCRdb's table is partial and in-frame only. The table has 150,000 to 200,000 clones, 82% seen once; the top ten hold 4% to 6.5%. These data originate in a study of blood T cell repertoires in COVID-19. On the study more broadly: Acute-phase and convalescent COVID-19 samples originated in the United States, Italy and Spain. Sample material is recorded as cDNA or gDNA derived from T cells, B-cell-depleted T cells, or PBMCs.

This sequence joins TRBV28 and TRBJ2-5; 9 nucleotides agree with TRBD1. The receptor was isolated from a woman in her sixties or seventies with acute COVID-19. Material: PBMCs or T cells enriched from blood (not recorded which). This CDR3 is CASGHRGRETQYF. The CDR3 nucleotides read TGTGCCAGCGGTCACAGGGGGCGCGAGACCCAGTACTTC.